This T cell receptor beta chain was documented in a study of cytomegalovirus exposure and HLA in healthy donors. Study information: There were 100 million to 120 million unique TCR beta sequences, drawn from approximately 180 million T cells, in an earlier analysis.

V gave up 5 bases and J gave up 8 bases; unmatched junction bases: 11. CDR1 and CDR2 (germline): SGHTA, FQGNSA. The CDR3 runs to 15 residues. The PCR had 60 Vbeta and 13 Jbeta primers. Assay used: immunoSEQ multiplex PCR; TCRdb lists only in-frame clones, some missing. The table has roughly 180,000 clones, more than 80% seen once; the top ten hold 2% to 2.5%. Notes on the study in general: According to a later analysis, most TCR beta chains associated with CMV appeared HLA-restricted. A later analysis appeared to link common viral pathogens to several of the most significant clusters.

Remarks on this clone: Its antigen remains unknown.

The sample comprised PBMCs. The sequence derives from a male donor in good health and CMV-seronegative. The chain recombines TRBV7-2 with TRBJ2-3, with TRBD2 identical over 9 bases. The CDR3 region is CASSPQGSGGRTQYF. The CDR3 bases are TGTGCCAGCAGCCCCCAGGGTAGCGGGGGACGTACGCAGTATTTT.